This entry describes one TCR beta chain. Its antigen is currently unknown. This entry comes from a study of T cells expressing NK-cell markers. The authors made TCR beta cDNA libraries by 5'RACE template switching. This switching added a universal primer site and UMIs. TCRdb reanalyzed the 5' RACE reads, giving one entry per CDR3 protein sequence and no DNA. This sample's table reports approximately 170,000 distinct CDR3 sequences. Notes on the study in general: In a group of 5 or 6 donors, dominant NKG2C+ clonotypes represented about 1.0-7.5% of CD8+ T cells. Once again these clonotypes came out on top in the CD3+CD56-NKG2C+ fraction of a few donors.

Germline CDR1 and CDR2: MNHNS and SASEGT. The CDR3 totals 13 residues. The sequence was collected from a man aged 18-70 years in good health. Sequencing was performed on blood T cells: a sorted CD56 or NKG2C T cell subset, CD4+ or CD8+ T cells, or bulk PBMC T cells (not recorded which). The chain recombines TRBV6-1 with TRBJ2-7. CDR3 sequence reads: CASGPTPVYEQYF.